Following are 15 T cell receptor beta chains from one sample sequenced in a study of T cell responses to AZD1222 COVID-19 vaccine. The data were produced by immunoSEQ multiplex PCR, yet TCRdb's version contains in-frame clones alone and is incomplete. Seen here are roughly 130,000 clones, approximately 85% observed once, and the top ten hold about 1.6%. The sequencing used peripheral blood, collected on day 0 of AZD1222 vaccination. The source of these receptors is an adult in good health.

The J gene is TRBJ2-5, the V gene TRBV4-1, with 10 bases aligning to TRBD1. There are 16 residues in the CDR3. The germline V gene has CDR1 MGHRA and CDR2 YSYEKL. Trimming removed 1 base from V and 3 bases from J; junction bases left unmatched: 5. CDR3 sequence (DNA): TGCGCCAGCAGCCAAGGGGTGACAGGGGGCGAAGAGACCCAGTACTTC. This encodes CASSQGVTGGEETQYF.

The J gene is TRBJ2-2, the V gene TRBV5-1, with a possible D match to TRBD2 (5 bases). CDR1 is SGHRS, CDR2 YFSETQ, per germline. V lost 5 bases and J lost 1, with 12 bases in between. The CDR3 spans 15 residues. CDR3 amino acids: CASRRREGNTGELFF. CDR3 sequence (DNA): TGCGCCAGCAGAAGGCGCGAGGGGAACACCGGGGAGCTGTTTTTT. Full variable domain (missing parts from reference TRBV5-1 and TRBJ2-2): KAGVTQTPRYLIKTRGQQVTLSCSPISGHRSVSWYQQTPGQGLQFLFEYFSETQRNKGNFPGRFSGRQFSNSRSEMNVSTLELGDSALYLCASRRREGNTGELFFGEGSRLTVL.

This chain connects TRBV6-5 to TRBJ1-3; 9 positions agree with TRBD1. Germline CDR1 and CDR2: MNHEY and SVGAGI. This CDR3 is 13 amino acids long. V lost 11 bases, J lost 2 bases, and 4 bases stayed unmatched. The CDR3 spells CAEGTGPGNTIYF. CDR3 bases: TGTGCCGAAGGGACAGGGCCTGGAAACACCATATATTTT.

This clone has just one count. The chain carries TRBV10-1 and TRBJ1-2; D is ambiguous. Germline V gene sequence: CDR1 WNHNN, CDR2 SYGVQD (reference sequence). The CDR3 loop spans 13 amino acids. Between the trimmed V and J ends, which lost 4 bases and 2 bases, there was a span of 8 bases. CDR3 in amino acids: CASSAAENYGYTF. The CDR3 DNA follows: TGCGCCAGCAGTGCTGCGGAGAACTATGGCTACACCTTC.

The rearrangement links TRBV24-1 to TRBJ2-1; tentative D call: TRBD2 (5 bases). V was trimmed by 7 bases and J by 2 bases, leaving 8 bases between them. The CDR3 is 13 residues long. Germline V gene sequence: CDR1 KGHDR, CDR2 SFDVKD. The CDR3 DNA reads as TGTGCCACCAGGGAGGTAACCTACAATGAGCAGTTCTTC. It specifies CATREVTYNEQFF.

The V gene is TRBV12-3 or TRBV12-4, the J gene TRBJ1-6; no clear D. This CDR3 region has 12 residues. V shed 6 bases and J shed 14 bases, with 14 bases lying between them. CDR3 DNA sequence: TGTGCCAGCAGCCACCAGGCAGGAGCCCTCCACTTT. Translation: CASSHQAGALHF.

This chain uses TRBV3-1 (or the pseudogene TRBV3-2) with TRBJ1-6, with 10 bases fitting TRBD1. V shed 4 bases, J shed 8 bases, and the junction held 2 bases outside the gene matches. Per germline, CDR1 LGHDT and CDR2 YNNKEL (reference sequence). The CDR3 has 14 residues. In DNA form, the CDR3 reads TGTGCCAGCAGCCTAGGGACAGGGGATTCACCCCTCCACTTT. This encodes CASSLGTGDSPLHF.

This chain connects TRBV10-2 to TRBJ1-6; D unclear. Germline CDR1 WSHSY, CDR2 SAAADI. The CDR3 loop spans 15 amino acids. V was trimmed by 7 bases and J by 8 bases, leaving 18 bases between them. CDR3 sequence reads: CASTLDPNGDSPLHF. The CDR3 region has the DNA TGCGCCAGCACCCTGGACCCAAACGGGGATTCACCCCTCCACTTT.

The V and J genes are TRBV7-9 and TRBJ1-4; perhaps TRBD1 as D (5 bases). The CDR3 is made up of 15 amino acids. V was shortened by 5 bases and J by 10 bases, with 20 bases between the two germline ends. Germline CDR1 and CDR2: SEHNR and FQNEAQ (reference sequence). DNA of the CDR3: TGTGCCAGCAGCCGGGGCAGGGAACCCATTGGAAAACTGTTTTTT. It specifies CASSRGREPIGKLFF.

The chain uses TRBV28 and TRBJ1-2, with 7 bases lining up with TRBD1. The CDR3 extends over 14 amino acids. CDR1 and CDR2 (germline): MDHEN, SYDVKM. The V gene end was trimmed by 6 bases and the J gene end by 3 bases; junction bases not matched to a gene: 7. Here the CDR3 DNA reads TGTGCCAGCAGGACGGCCGGGACAGACTATGGCTACACCTTC. As protein: CASRTAGTDYGYTF.

The J gene is TRBJ1-3, the V gene TRBV6-1; D is ambiguous. Germline values: CDR1 MNHNS, CDR2 SASEGT. V lost 3 bases, J lost 0 bases, and 9 bases lay in between. This CDR3 comprises 15 residues. CDR3 DNA sequence: TGTGCCAGCAGTGAGTCGATCAACTCTGGAAACACCATATATTTT. Its translation is CASSESINSGNTIYF.

This chain uses TRBV27 with TRBJ1-2; TRBD1 is a possible D gene (6 bases). Looked up from germline, CDR1 is MNHEY and CDR2 is SMNVEV (reference sequence). This CDR3 is built from 15 residues. V was cut by 5 bases and J by 7 bases, with 20 bases left in between. CDR3 loop: CASSPQPGGRGGYTF. Written as DNA, the CDR3 is TGTGCCAGCAGTCCACAACCCGGGGGGCGAGGTGGCTACACCTTC.

The chain combines TRBV19 with TRBJ2-7; 7 bases are a match to TRBD1. The CDR3 is made up of 14 amino acids. The V gene's germline CDR1 is LNHDA and CDR2 SQIVND (reference sequence). With 7 bases clipped from V and 4 bases from J, the junction kept 10 bases outside the gene matches. CDR3: CASMETGRSYEQYF. CDR3 coding DNA: TGTGCCAGTATGGAGACAGGGCGTTCATACGAGCAGTACTTC.

This chain links TRBV11-3 with TRBJ1-1; D gene unclear. Trimming stripped 2 bases from V and 0 bases from J, with 7 bases between. CDR3 length: 14 amino acids. Germline loops: CDR1 SGHNT, CDR2 YENEEA. The CDR3 here is CASSLILLNTEAFF. The CDR3 coding sequence is TGTGCCAGCAGCTTAATACTACTGAACACTGAAGCTTTCTTT. The full variable domain, in which reference TRBV11-3 and TRBJ1-1 provide the parts outside the CDR3, is EAGVVQSPRYKIIEKKQPVAFWCNPISGHNTLYWYLQNLGQGPELLIRYENEEAVDDSQLPKDRFSAERLKGVDSTLKIQPAELGDSAVYLCASSLILLNTEAFFGQGTRLTVV.

The rearrangement joins TRBV11-2 to TRBJ2-7; D remains ambiguous. This CDR3 comprises 15 residues. The V gene's germline CDR1 is SGHAT and CDR2 FQNNGV. Trimming cost V 1 base and J 3 bases, with 13 bases left between them. CDR3 sequence: CASSLGSGTSYEQYF. The DNA of the CDR3 is TGTGCCAGCAGCTTAGGGTCCGGCACAAGCTACGAGCAGTACTTC.